Each of the 13 T cell receptor beta chains below was sequenced from the same sample in a study of monozygotic twins with inflammatory bowel disease. TCRdb re-called the 5' RACE reads and gives one entry per CDR3 protein, without DNA. The sample totals around 400,000 distinct CDR3 sequences. What was sequenced was blood. Receptor source: a human donor with ulcerative colitis or Crohn's disease, or a healthy co-twin of an affected twin (not recorded which).

The V call is TRBV28, the J call TRBJ2-3; TCRdb's assignment of TRBD1 cannot be checked, as there is no DNA. CDR3 size: 16 residues. Germline values: CDR1 MDHEN, CDR2 SYDVKM. CDR3 protein: CASSHRRDRGTDTQYF.

This chain joins TRBV27 and TRBJ2-3; TCRdb's D gene call, TRBD2, goes unchecked for lack of DNA. CDR3 length: 19 residues. Looked up from germline, CDR1 is MNHEY and CDR2 is SMNVEV (reference sequence). This chain's CDR3 is CASSLIRRTSGKSTDTQYF.

The rearrangement joins TRBV6-5 to TRBJ2-1. CDR1 MNHEY and CDR2 SVGAGI come from the germline V gene. The CDR3 is made up of 15 amino acids. The CDR3: CASRSRVFQPNEQFF.

CDR3 amino acids: CASSQWTSASYNEQFF. J is TRBJ2-1 and V is TRBV14; the D call of TRBD2 rests on TCRdb alone, since no DNA is present to check it. The germline CDR1 and CDR2 sequences are SGHDN and FVKESK. The CDR3 is made up of 16 amino acids.

The CDR3 loop reads CSGSSKTATDTQYF. The chain carries TRBV29-1 and TRBJ2-3. Germline CDR1 reads SQVTM; CDR2 reads ANQGSEA. The CDR3 totals 14 residues.

V and J are TRBV5-1 and TRBJ1-2; the TCRdb call, TRBD1, lacks DNA for checking. This CDR3 contains 16 residues. Germline V gives CDR1 SGHRS, CDR2 YFSETQ. The CDR3 here is CASSLEDRGYWDGYTF.

This rearrangement joins TRBV5-1 to TRBJ1-1; there is no DNA to check the TCRdb D call of TRBD1. CDR1 is SGHRS and CDR2 is YFSETQ in the germline V gene. The CDR3 runs 15 residues. The CDR3 loop is CASSQGTVQDTEAFF.

The chain is built from TRBV29-1 and TRBJ1-3. This CDR3 spans 13 amino acids. The V gene's germline CDR1 is SQVTM and CDR2 ANQGSEA. CDR3 sequence: CSVADISGNTIYF.

The V call is TRBV6-5, the J call TRBJ1-1; the D gene TCRdb calls, TRBD1, cannot be checked with no DNA. The germline V gene has CDR1 MNHEY and CDR2 SVGAGI. This CDR3 region has 14 residues. The CDR3 spells CASSSLGVGTEAFF.

The chain uses TRBV7-2 and TRBJ2-7; the TCRdb call, TRBD1, lacks DNA for checking. This CDR3 region has 15 residues. The V gene's germline CDR1 is SGHTA and CDR2 FQGNSA. CDR3 protein: CASSPRRGGSYEQYF.

The V and J genes are TRBV6-5 and TRBJ2-5; the D call from TCRdb, TRBD1, cannot be confirmed without DNA. Germline CDR1 MNHEY, CDR2 SVGAGI. The CDR3 spans 12 residues. The CDR3 sequence: CASSYSGGRQYF.

This chain joins TRBV13 and TRBJ1-3. This CDR3 contains 18 residues. Germline CDR1 and CDR2: PRHDT and FYEKMQ (reference sequence). The CDR3 protein is CASSLTLGNVPSGNTIYF.

V is TRBV20-1 and J is TRBJ1-5; the TRBD1 assignment by TCRdb is unverifiable without DNA. This CDR3 region has 13 residues. Germline CDR1 and CDR2: DFQATT and SNEGSKA (reference sequence). CDR3 residues: CSASSGDGQPQHF.